A selection of T cell receptor beta chains follows, all from one sample in a study of cytotoxic CD8 clonotypes in ibrutinib-treated CLL. Assay used: immunoSEQ multiplex PCR; TCRdb lists only in-frame clones, some missing. This repertoire shows under 300,000 clones, more than 70% found once; its top ten account for about 5.3%. Sequencing used PBMCs, obtained at disease progression, from a patient treated with ibrutinib. The receptors here all came from a human donor with chronic lymphocytic leukemia. Each CDR3 is given with its conserved first and last residue. Each record gives: D gene, J gene, V gene, clone size, CDR3 DNA, CDR3 protein. The D gene is left open where the match is weak. Expanded clones get a size class; other rows say once, few or many, or leave the size out.

d_gene: TRBD1
j_gene: TRBJ2-7
v_gene: TRBV11-2
abundance: NA
CDR3nt: TGTGCCAGCAGCTTCCGAGGACAGGGCTTCTCCTACGAGCAGTACTTC
CDR3aa: CASSFRGQGFSYEQYF

d_gene: TRBD1
j_gene: TRBJ1-2
v_gene: TRBV5-1
abundance: NA
CDR3nt: TGCGCCAGCAGCGGGACAGGGGAAGCTGGCTACACCTTC
CDR3aa: CASSGTGEAGYTF

d_gene: TRBD1
j_gene: TRBJ2-3
v_gene: TRBV2
abundance: NA
CDR3nt: TGTGCCAGCAGTGTAGGGGGCCCAGATACGCAGTATTTT
CDR3aa: CASSVGGPDTQYF

d_gene: NA
j_gene: TRBJ2-6
v_gene: TRBV15
abundance: NA
CDR3nt: TGTGCCACCAGCACTCATTCCGGGGCCAACGTCCTGACTTTC
CDR3aa: CATSTHSGANVLTF

d_gene: NA
j_gene: TRBJ2-7
v_gene: TRBV11-2
abundance: NA
CDR3nt: TGTGCCAGCAGCTTAGAATCCCTGCTCGAGCAGTACTTC
CDR3aa: CASSLESLLEQYF

d_gene: TRBD2
j_gene: TRBJ2-7
v_gene: TRBV5-1
abundance: NA
CDR3nt: TGCGCCAGCAGCTTCCAATTCCCGGCTAGCGGGACCTACGAGCAGTACTTC
CDR3aa: CASSFQFPASGTYEQYF

d_gene: NA
j_gene: TRBJ2-7
v_gene: TRBV7-2
abundance: NA
CDR3nt: TGTGCCAGCAGCCCCCGTGGCGCATCCTACGAGCAGTACTTC
CDR3aa: CASSPRGASYEQYF

d_gene: NA
j_gene: TRBJ1-2
v_gene: TRBV2
abundance: NA
CDR3nt: TGTGCCAGCAGAATGAACCTGGAGAACACCTTC
CDR3aa: CASRMNLENTF

d_gene: TRBD1
j_gene: TRBJ1-5
v_gene: TRBV29-1
abundance: NA
CDR3nt: TGCAGCGTTGGGCAGGGGGACAATCAGCCCCAGCATTTT
CDR3aa: CSVGQGDNQPQHF

d_gene: NA
j_gene: TRBJ2-1
v_gene: TRBV6-4
abundance: NA
CDR3nt: TGTGCCAGCAGTTCACAGGGAGGGTACAATGAGCAGTTCTTC
CDR3aa: CASSSQGGYNEQFF

d_gene: NA
j_gene: TRBJ2-4
v_gene: TRBV10-3
abundance: NA
CDR3nt: TGTGCCATCAGTTGGACAAGGGGGATGGCCAAAAACATTCAGTACTTC
CDR3aa: CAISWTRGMAKNIQYF

d_gene: NA
j_gene: TRBJ2-7
v_gene: TRBV9
abundance: few
CDR3nt: TGTGCCAGCAGCGTAGCCGAAAACTCCTACGAGCAGTACTTC
CDR3aa: CASSVAENSYEQYF

d_gene: TRBD1
j_gene: TRBJ2-7
v_gene: TRBV6-5
abundance: NA
CDR3nt: TGTGCCAGCACCGTGACAGGGTCCTACGAGCAGTACTTC
CDR3aa: CASTVTGSYEQYF

d_gene: TRBD1
j_gene: TRBJ2-5
v_gene: TRBV27
abundance: NA
CDR3nt: TGTGCCAGCAGTTCAACTGGACAGGGGGCCCGCGGGTTAGAGACCCAGTACTTC
CDR3aa: CASSSTGQGARGLETQYF

d_gene: NA
j_gene: TRBJ1-1
v_gene: TRBV7-9
abundance: once
CDR3nt: TGTGCCAGCAGCTTAGAGCCGAACACTGAAGCTTTCTTT
CDR3aa: CASSLEPNTEAFF

d_gene: NA
j_gene: TRBJ1-3
v_gene: TRBV9
abundance: NA
CDR3nt: TGTGCCAGCAGCGTTGGCTCTGGAAACACCATATATTTT
CDR3aa: CASSVGSGNTIYF

d_gene: NA
j_gene: TRBJ2-5
v_gene: TRBV25-1
abundance: NA
CDR3nt: TGTGCCAGCAGTGAACCACGCGGGACACCACAAGAGACCCAGTACTTC
CDR3aa: CASSEPRGTPQETQYF

d_gene: NA
j_gene: TRBJ2-6
v_gene: TRBV6-5
abundance: NA
CDR3nt: TGTGCCAGCACCTGGACCCGTGGGGCCAACGTCCTGACTTTC
CDR3aa: CASTWTRGANVLTF

d_gene: NA
j_gene: TRBJ2-7
v_gene: TRBV5-6
abundance: few
CDR3nt: TGTGCCAGCAGCTTTTTAGATCCAGCAGGCTACGAGCAGTACTTC
CDR3aa: CASSFLDPAGYEQYF

d_gene: NA
j_gene: TRBJ2-7
v_gene: TRBV11-2
abundance: NA
CDR3nt: TGTGCCAGCAGCTTAGATCCTTCTCTAGCGAACGAGCAGTACTTC
CDR3aa: CASSLDPSLANEQYF

d_gene: NA
j_gene: TRBJ2-7
v_gene: TRBV4-1
abundance: NA
CDR3nt: TGCGCCAGCAGCCAAGATCCCCGGACGTGGCCGAACTACGAGCAGTACTTC
CDR3aa: CASSQDPRTWPNYEQYF

d_gene: NA
j_gene: TRBJ1-3
v_gene: TRBV18
abundance: NA
CDR3nt: TGTGCCAGCTCACCGAGGGCGGGGATCCTCTCTGGAAACACCATATATTTT
CDR3aa: CASSPRAGILSGNTIYF

d_gene: NA
j_gene: TRBJ2-7
v_gene: TRBV15
abundance: NA
CDR3nt: TGTGCCACCAGCAGAGATGAGTACGAGCAGTACTTC
CDR3aa: CATSRDEYEQYF

d_gene: NA
j_gene: TRBJ2-7
v_gene: TRBV29-1
abundance: NA
CDR3nt: TGCAGCGCCGGGCCAGATGGTCATTACGAGCAGTACTTC
CDR3aa: CSAGPDGHYEQYF

d_gene: TRBD2
j_gene: TRBJ2-7
v_gene: TRBV27
abundance: NA
CDR3nt: TGTGCCAGCAGTTTCACTAGCGGATACGAGCAGTACTTC
CDR3aa: CASSFTSGYEQYF

d_gene: NA
j_gene: TRBJ1-1
v_gene: TRBV6-6
abundance: NA
CDR3nt: TGTGCCAGCAGTTATAATCGCCCGAACACTGAAGCTTTCTTT
CDR3aa: CASSYNRPNTEAFF

d_gene: TRBD1
j_gene: TRBJ2-5
v_gene: TRBV4-2
abundance: NA
CDR3nt: TGTGCCAGCAGCCAAGTTCAGGACAGGGGAGAGACCCAGTACTTC
CDR3aa: CASSQVQDRGETQYF

d_gene: NA
j_gene: TRBJ1-2
v_gene: TRBV11-2
abundance: few
CDR3nt: TGTGCCAGCACCCGGAGGGAGCTCGGGGGGGGTGGCTACACCTTC
CDR3aa: CASTRRELGGGGYTF

d_gene: NA
j_gene: TRBJ1-2
v_gene: TRBV4-1
abundance: few
CDR3nt: TGCGCCAGCAGCCACCGACCGGCCAGGGTCGAGGGCTACACCTTC
CDR3aa: CASSHRPARVEGYTF

d_gene: TRBD1
j_gene: TRBJ2-5
v_gene: TRBV7-3
abundance: NA
CDR3nt: TGTGCCAGCAGCTTAGGGACAGGGGGCCAAGAGACCCAGTACTTC
CDR3aa: CASSLGTGGQETQYF

d_gene: NA
j_gene: TRBJ1-1
v_gene: TRBV6-5
abundance: NA
CDR3nt: TGTGCCAGCAGTTACTCCGGGGGTGGCACTGAAGCTTTCTTT
CDR3aa: CASSYSGGGTEAFF

d_gene: NA
j_gene: TRBJ1-4
v_gene: TRBV7-8
abundance: NA
CDR3nt: TGTGCCAGCAGCCATGGCGGGGCCAGGGCAACTAATGAAAAACTGTTTTTT
CDR3aa: CASSHGGARATNEKLFF

d_gene: TRBD1
j_gene: TRBJ1-1
v_gene: TRBV6-1
abundance: NA
CDR3nt: TGTGCCAGCAGTCCGGGACAGATTCTGAACACTGAAGCTTTCTTT
CDR3aa: CASSPGQILNTEAFF

d_gene: NA
j_gene: TRBJ2-6
v_gene: TRBV10-3
abundance: once
CDR3nt: TGTGCCATCAGTCGTACAGGGCCGAGCTCTGGGGCCAACGTCCTGACTTTC
CDR3aa: CAISRTGPSSGANVLTF

d_gene: NA
j_gene: TRBJ2-5
v_gene: TRBV5-6
abundance: once
CDR3nt: TGTGCCAGCAGCTTCACCCCGGGACCGGTGGTAGAGACCCAGTACTTC
CDR3aa: CASSFTPGPVVETQYF